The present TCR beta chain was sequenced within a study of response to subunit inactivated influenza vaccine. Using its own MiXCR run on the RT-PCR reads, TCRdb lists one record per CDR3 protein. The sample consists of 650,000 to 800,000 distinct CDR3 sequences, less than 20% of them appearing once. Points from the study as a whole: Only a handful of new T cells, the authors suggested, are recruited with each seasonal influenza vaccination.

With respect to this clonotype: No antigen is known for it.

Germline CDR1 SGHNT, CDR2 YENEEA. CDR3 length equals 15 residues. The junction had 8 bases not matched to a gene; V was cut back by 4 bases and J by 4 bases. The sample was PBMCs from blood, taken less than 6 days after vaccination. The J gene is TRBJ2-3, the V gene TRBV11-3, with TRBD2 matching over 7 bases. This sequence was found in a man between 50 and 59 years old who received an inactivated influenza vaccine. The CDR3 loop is CASSSPLAGADTQYF. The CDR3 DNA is TGTGCCAGCAGCTCACCCCTGGCGGGAGCAGATACGCAGTATTTT.